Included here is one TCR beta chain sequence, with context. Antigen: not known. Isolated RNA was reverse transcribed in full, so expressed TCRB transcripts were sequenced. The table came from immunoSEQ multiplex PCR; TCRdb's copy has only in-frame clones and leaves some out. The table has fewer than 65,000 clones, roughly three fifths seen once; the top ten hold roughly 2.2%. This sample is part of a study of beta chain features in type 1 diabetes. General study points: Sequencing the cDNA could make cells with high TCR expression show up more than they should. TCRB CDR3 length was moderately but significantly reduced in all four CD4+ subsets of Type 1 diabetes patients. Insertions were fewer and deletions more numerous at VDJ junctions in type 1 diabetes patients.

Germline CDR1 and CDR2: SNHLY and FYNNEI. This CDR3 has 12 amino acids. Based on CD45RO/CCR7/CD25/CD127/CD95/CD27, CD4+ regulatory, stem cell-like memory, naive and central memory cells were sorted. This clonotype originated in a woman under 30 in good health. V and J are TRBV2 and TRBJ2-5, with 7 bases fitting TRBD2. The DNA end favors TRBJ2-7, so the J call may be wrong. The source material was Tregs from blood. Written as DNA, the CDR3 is TGTGCCAGCACCCGGGAGGTTTACGAGCAGTACTTC. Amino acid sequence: CASTREVYEQYF.